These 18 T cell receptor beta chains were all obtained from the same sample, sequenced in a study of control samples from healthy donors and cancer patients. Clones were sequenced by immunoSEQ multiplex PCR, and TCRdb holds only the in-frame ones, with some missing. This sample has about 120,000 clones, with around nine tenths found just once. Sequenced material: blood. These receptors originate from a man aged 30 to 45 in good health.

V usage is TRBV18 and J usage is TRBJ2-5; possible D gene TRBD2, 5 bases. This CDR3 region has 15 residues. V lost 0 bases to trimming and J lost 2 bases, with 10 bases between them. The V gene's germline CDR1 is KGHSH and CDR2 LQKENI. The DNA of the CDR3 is TGTGCCAGCTCACCACCGGGAGCGTCACAAGAGACCCAGTACTTC. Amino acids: CASSPPGASQETQYF.

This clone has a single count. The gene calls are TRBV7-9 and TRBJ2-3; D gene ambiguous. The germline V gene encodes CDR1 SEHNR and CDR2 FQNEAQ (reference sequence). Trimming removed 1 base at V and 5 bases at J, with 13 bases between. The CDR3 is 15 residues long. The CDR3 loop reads CASSLGQLMGDTQYF. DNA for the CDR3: TGTGCCAGCAGCTTAGGGCAGCTCATGGGAGATACGCAGTATTTT.

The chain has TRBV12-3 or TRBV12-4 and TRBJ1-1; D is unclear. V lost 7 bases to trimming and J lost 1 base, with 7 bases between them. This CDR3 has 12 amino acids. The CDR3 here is CASTPANTEAFF. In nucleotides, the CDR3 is TGTGCCAGCACCCCGGCGAACACTGAAGCTTTCTTT.

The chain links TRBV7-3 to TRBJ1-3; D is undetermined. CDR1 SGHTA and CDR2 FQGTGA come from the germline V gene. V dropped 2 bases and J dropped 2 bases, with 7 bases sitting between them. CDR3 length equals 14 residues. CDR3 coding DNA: TGTGCCAGCAGCTTAGACGGAGCTGGAAACACCATATATTTT. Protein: CASSLDGAGNTIYF.

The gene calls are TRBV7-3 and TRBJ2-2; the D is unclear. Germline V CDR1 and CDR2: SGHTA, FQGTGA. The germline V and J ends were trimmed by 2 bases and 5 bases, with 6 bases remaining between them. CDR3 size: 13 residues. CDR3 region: CASSLDRTGELFF. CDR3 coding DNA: TGTGCCAGCAGCTTAGACCGGACCGGGGAGCTGTTTTTT.

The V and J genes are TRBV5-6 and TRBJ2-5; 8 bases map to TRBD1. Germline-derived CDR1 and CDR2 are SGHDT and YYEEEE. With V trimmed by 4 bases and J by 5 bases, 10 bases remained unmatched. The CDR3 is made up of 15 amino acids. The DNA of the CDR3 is TGTGCCAGCAGCACGTGGACAGGGATGAGGGAGACCCAGTACTTC. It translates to CASSTWTGMRETQYF.

CDR3 in DNA: TGTGCCAGCAGCTTAGCGGAAAGGACGAATACGCAGTATTTT. It yields the protein CASSLAERTNTQYF. The V gene is TRBV7-8, the J gene TRBJ2-3, with D hard to call. From germline, CDR1 is SGHVS and CDR2 FQNEAQ. The CDR3 is made up of 14 amino acids. Trimming removed 0 bases from V and 7 bases from J, with 11 bases in between.

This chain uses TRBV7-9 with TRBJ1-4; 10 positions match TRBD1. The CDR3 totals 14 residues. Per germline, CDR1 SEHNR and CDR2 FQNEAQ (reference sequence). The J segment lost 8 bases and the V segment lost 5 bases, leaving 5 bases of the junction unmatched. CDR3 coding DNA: TGTGCCAGCAGCCAGGGACAGGGGCAAGAAAAACTGTTTTTT. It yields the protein CASSQGQGQEKLFF.

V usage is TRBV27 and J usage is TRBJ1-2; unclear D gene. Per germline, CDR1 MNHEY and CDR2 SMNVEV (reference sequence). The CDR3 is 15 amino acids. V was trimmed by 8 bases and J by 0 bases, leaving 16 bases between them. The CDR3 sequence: CASGRAETSNYGYTF. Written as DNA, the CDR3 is TGTGCCAGCGGGAGGGCAGAAACTTCTAACTATGGCTACACCTTC.

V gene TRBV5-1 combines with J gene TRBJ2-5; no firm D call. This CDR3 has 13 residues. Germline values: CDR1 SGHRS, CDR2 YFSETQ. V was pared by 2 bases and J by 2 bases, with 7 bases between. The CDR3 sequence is CASSFRLQETQYF. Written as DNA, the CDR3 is TGCGCCAGCAGCTTCCGGCTTCAAGAGACCCAGTACTTC.

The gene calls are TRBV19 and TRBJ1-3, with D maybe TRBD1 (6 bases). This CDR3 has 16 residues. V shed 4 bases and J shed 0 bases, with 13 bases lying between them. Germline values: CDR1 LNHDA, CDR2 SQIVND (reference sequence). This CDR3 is CASSNPRGSSGNTIYF. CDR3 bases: TGTGCCAGTAGTAACCCGAGGGGGAGCTCTGGAAACACCATATATTTT.

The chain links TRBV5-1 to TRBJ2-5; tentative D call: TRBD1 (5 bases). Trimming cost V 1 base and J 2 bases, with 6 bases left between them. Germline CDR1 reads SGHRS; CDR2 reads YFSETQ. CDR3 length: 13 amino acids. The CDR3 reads CASSLRGQETQYF. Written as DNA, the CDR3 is TGCGCCAGCAGCTTGAGGGGTCAAGAGACCCAGTACTTC.

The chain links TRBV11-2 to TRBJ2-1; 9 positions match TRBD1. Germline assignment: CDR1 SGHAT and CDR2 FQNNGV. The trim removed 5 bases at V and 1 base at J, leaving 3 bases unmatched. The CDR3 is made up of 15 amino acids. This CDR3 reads CASSPDRGSYNEQFF. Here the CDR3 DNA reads TGTGCCAGCAGCCCTGACAGGGGGTCCTACAATGAGCAGTTCTTC.

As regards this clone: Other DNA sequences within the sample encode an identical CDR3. DNA of the CDR3: TGCGCCAGCAGAGGGGAAGAGACCCAGTACTTC. Protein product: CASRGEETQYF. This rearrangement joins TRBV5-1 to TRBJ2-5, with D tentatively TRBD1 (5 bases). Looked up from germline, CDR1 is SGHRS and CDR2 is YFSETQ. This CDR3 spans 11 amino acids. With 5 bases removed from V and 3 bases from J, the gap between germline ends came to 5 bases.

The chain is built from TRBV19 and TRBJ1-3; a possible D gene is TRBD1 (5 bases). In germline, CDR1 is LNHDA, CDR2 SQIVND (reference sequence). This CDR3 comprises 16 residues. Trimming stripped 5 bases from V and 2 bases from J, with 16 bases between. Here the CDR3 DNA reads TGTGCCAGTAGTCCGGGGACCGCGGGCACTGGAAACACCATATATTTT. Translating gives CASSPGTAGTGNTIYF.

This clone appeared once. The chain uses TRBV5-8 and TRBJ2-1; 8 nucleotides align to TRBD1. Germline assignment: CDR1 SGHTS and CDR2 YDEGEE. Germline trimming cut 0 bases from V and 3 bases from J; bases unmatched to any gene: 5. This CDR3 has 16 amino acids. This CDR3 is CASSLVGTGHYNEQFF. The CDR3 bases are TGTGCCAGCAGCTTGGTAGGGACAGGACACTACAATGAGCAGTTCTTC.

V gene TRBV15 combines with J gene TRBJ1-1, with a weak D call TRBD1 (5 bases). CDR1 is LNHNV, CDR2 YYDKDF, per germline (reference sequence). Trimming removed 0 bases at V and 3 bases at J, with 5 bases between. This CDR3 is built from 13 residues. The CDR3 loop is CATSREGDTEAFF. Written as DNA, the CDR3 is TGTGCCACCAGCAGAGAAGGGGACACTGAAGCTTTCTTT. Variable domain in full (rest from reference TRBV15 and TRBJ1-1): DAMVIQNPRYQVTQFGKPVTLSCSQTLNHNVMYWYQQKSSQAPKLLFHYYDKDFNNEADTPDNFQSRRPNTSFCFLDIRSPGLGDTAMYLCATSREGDTEAFFGQGTRLTVV.

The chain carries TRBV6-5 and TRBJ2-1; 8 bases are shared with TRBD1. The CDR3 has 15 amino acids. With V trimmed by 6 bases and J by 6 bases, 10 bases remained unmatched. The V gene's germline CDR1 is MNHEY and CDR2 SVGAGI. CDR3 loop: CASRTGDWAGNEQFF. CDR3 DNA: TGTGCCAGCAGGACAGGGGATTGGGCCGGCAATGAGCAGTTCTTC.